This T cell receptor beta chain was profiled in a study of blood T cells in healthy people across ages. The second PCR ran about 7 to 12 cycles with a sample-barcoded 5' primer and J-beta primers. TCRdb used MiXCR to reprocess the 5' RACE reads, holding one entry per CDR3 protein. The sample includes more than 650,000 distinct CDR3 sequences, 53% seen only once; the top ten take approximately 40%. The authors extracted at least 5.5 micrograms of total RNA per sample. Germline CDR1 and CDR2: ENHRY and SYGVKD. This CDR3 has 13 residues. V dropped 6 bases and J dropped 9; count of bases not matched to a gene: 4.

The receptor was isolated from an elderly man in good health. J is TRBJ2-1 and V is TRBV10-3; TRBD1 matches 11 bases. Source material: blood. The CDR3 DNA is TGTGCCATCAGGGACAGGGGGCGAGGTGAGCAGTTCTTC. Translated: CAIRDRGRGEQFF.